The clone carrying this TCR beta chain was seen only once. Its antigen is not known. Only in-frame clones appear in the TCRdb table, and some are missing; sequencing was by immunoSEQ multiplex PCR. The sample has over 150,000 clones, just over 90% seen once. These data are taken from a study of T cell responses to AZD1222 COVID-19 vaccine. Study observations and caveats: Vaccine-associated CD4 TCRs ranged over spike, dominating at 160-218 and 743-854.

The CDR3 is made up of 16 amino acids. V was pared by 3 bases and J by 7 bases, with 7 bases of the junction left unmatched. Germline assignment: CDR1 SNHLY and CDR2 FYNNEI. Sequencing used peripheral blood, obtained on day 0 of MenACWY control vaccination. The rearrangement links TRBV2 to TRBJ1-4; TRBD1 matches 11 bases. This receptor was obtained from an adult in good health. CDR3 amino acids: CASSDDPGQGVEKLFF. The DNA for the CDR3 is TGTGCCAGCAGTGACGACCCGGGACAGGGGGTTGAAAAACTGTTTTTT.